These T cell receptor beta chains were read from a single sample in a study of T cells in Graves' hyperthyroidism and ophthalmopathy. Each CDR3 protein is one row after TCRdb ran MiXCR on the multiplex PCR reads. The sample has around 240,000 distinct CDR3 sequences, about a sixth seen once. Material for sequencing was blood. All receptors come from a woman aged 18-29 years with Graves' ophthalmopathy. CDR3s include the opening cysteine and the closing phenylalanine or tryptophan. D genes are given only for firm matches. Clone size is not always given. Where it is, it says once, few, many or a class for expanded clones.

>TRBJ2-7|TRBD2|TRBV5-4|few
CASSGTSGAHYEQYF
TGTGCCAGCAGCGGGACTAGCGGGGCTCACTACGAGCAGTACTTC
>TRBJ1-2|TRBD1|TRBV20-1|few
CSASAFILRDRANYGYTF
TGCAGTGCTAGTGCCTTCATCCTCCGGGACAGAGCTAACTATGGCTACACCTTC
>TRBJ2-3|-|TRBV14|-
CASSGSWTDTQYF
TGTGCCAGCAGCGGGAGTTGGACAGATACGCAGTATTTT
>TRBJ2-5|-|TRBV6-5|many
CASSYSGQVQETQYF
TGTGCCAGCAGTTACTCGGGCCAGGTCCAAGAGACCCAGTACTTC
>TRBJ1-5|-|TRBV5-1|many
CASSLDGGYQPQHF
TGCGCCAGCAGCTTGGATGGGGGATACCAGCCCCAGCATTTT
>TRBJ2-1|-|TRBV7-2|many
CASSPGVPHSYNEQFF
TGTGCCAGCAGCCCCGGGGTCCCTCACTCCTACAATGAGCAGTTCTTC
>TRBJ2-7|-|TRBV6-2/TRBV6-3|many
CASSYSKRGEQYF
TGTGCCAGCAGTTACTCGAAAAGGGGCGAGCAGTACTTC
>TRBJ2-6|TRBD2|TRBV14|-
CASSQRLAGVPGANVLTF
TGTGCCAGCAGCCAGCGACTAGCGGGAGTTCCCGGGGCCAACGTCCTGACTTTC
>TRBJ1-1|-|TRBV5-1|-
CASSLGGGRGTEAFF
TGCGCCAGCAGCTTGGGGGGGGGCAGGGGCACTGAAGCTTTCTTT
>TRBJ2-1|TRBD1|TRBV7-9|many
CASSLARDRGPSEQFF
TGTGCCAGCAGCTTAGCCCGGGACAGGGGGCCTAGTGAGCAGTTCTTC
>TRBJ2-1|-|TRBV27|many
CASSLNRATNEQFF
TGTGCCAGCAGTTTAAATAGGGCGACCAATGAGCAGTTCTTC
>TRBJ2-1|TRBD2|TRBV24-1|many
CATSDFGESAGAREGEQFF
TGTGCCACCAGTGATTTTGGGGAGTCAGCGGGGGCCCGGGAGGGTGAGCAGTTCTTC
>TRBJ2-1|TRBD2|TRBV7-3|many
CASSLMAGGYNEQFF
TGTGCCAGCAGCTTAATGGCGGGGGGCTACAATGAGCAGTTCTTC
>TRBJ1-1|-|TRBV5-1|many
CASSLASSGNTEAFF
TGCGCCAGCAGCTTGGCTTCCTCCGGGAACACTGAAGCTTTCTTT
>TRBJ2-3|TRBD2|TRBV12-3/TRBV12-4|-
CASSRGTSGRTDTQYF
TGTGCCAGCAGCAGAGGGACTAGCGGGAGGACAGATACGCAGTATTTT
>TRBJ1-2|-|TRBV5-6|many
CASSLTAYGYTF
TGTGCCAGCAGCTTAACCGCTTATGGCTACACCTTC
>TRBJ1-6|-|TRBV6-1|many
CASSESRGASSPLHF
TGTGCCAGCAGTGAATCCAGGGGCGCCTCTTCACCCCTCCACTTT
>TRBJ2-4|TRBD2|TRBV30|few
CAWNFPPGLAGTLAKNIQYF
TGTGCCTGGAATTTCCCACCGGGACTAGCGGGAACACTAGCCAAAAACATTCAGTACTTC
>TRBJ2-7|-|TRBV4-1|few
CASSLHSDWGKSYEQYF
TGCGCCAGCAGCCTACATTCGGACTGGGGTAAATCCTACGAGCAGTACTTC
>TRBJ2-5|TRBD1|TRBV6-2/TRBV6-3|many
CASSFQTGGRETQYF
TGTGCCAGCAGTTTCCAGACAGGGGGCCGGGAGACCCAGTACTTC
>TRBJ2-6|TRBD2|TRBV2|-
CASSRLASGANVLTF
TGTGCCAGCAGTAGACTAGCTTCTGGGGCCAACGTCCTGACTTTC
>TRBJ2-4|-|TRBV20-1|many
CSARSGALAKNIQYF
TGCAGTGCCCGTTCGGGGGCCCTAGCCAAAAACATTCAGTACTTC
>TRBJ1-4|TRBD1|TRBV2|many
CASRGLRDRVDEKLFF
TGTGCCAGCAGAGGGCTCCGGGACAGGGTGGATGAAAAACTGTTTTTT
>TRBJ2-5|-|TRBV20-1|many
CSASNPGTQETQYF
TGCAGTGCTAGCAATCCCGGCACCCAAGAGACCCAGTACTTC
>TRBJ1-1|-|TRBV20-1|many
CSARQGNTEAFF
TGCAGTGCTAGACAGGGGAATACTGAAGCTTTCTTT
>TRBJ1-2|-|TRBV28|many
CASNSRNYGYTF
TGTGCCAGCAATTCCCGGAACTATGGCTACACCTTC
>TRBJ2-5|-|TRBV19|-
CASSRHMQETQYF
TGTGCCAGTAGTCGACATATGCAAGAGACCCAGTACTTC
>TRBJ2-1|-|TRBV9|-
CASSVVAYEQFF
TGTGCCAGCAGCGTAGTTGCTTATGAGCAGTTCTTC
>TRBJ2-3|TRBD1|TRBV9|many
CASSRGQGRTDTQYF
TGTGCCAGCAGTCGAGGACAGGGAAGGACAGATACGCAGTATTTT
>TRBJ2-2|-|TRBV12-3/TRBV12-4|-
CASSLSSLATGELFF
TGTGCCAGCAGTTTGTCGTCTCTAGCGACCGGGGAGCTGTTTTTT
>TRBJ1-1|TRBD1|TRBV6-1|many
CASSGTDNTEAFF
TGTGCCAGCAGCGGGACAGACAACACTGAAGCTTTCTTT
>TRBJ2-5|-|TRBV7-8|many
CASRLDEGGLQETQYF
TGTGCCAGCAGATTAGACGAGGGGGGGCTGCAAGAGACCCAGTACTTC
>TRBJ1-4|-|TRBV4-3|many
CASSQSPGGYNEKLFF
TGCGCCAGCAGCCAGAGCCCAGGAGGTTATAATGAAAAACTGTTTTTT
>TRBJ1-5|-|TRBV12-3/TRBV12-4|many
CASSPHTVQPQHF
TGTGCCAGCAGTCCCCATACTGTTCAGCCCCAGCATTTT
>TRBJ1-2|TRBD1|TRBV28|many
CASRTGTGTGGYTF
TGTGCCAGCAGAACCGGGACAGGAACTGGGGGCTACACCTTC
>TRBJ1-2|TRBD1|TRBV7-2|many
CASSLVWTGEGYGYTF
TGTGCCAGCAGCTTAGTTTGGACAGGGGAGGGCTATGGCTACACCTTC
>TRBJ2-7|TRBD2|TRBV6-1|many
CASSESVAGSISYEQYF
TGTGCCAGCAGTGAATCGGTAGCGGGCTCCATCTCCTACGAGCAGTACTTC
>TRBJ2-1|TRBD2|TRBV3-1|many
CASSPPGGTYNEQFF
TGTGCCAGCAGCCCACCGGGGGGGACCTACAATGAGCAGTTCTTC
>TRBJ1-5|TRBD1|TRBV12-3/TRBV12-4|many
CASSLSFGTGNQPQHF
TGTGCCAGCAGTTTGTCATTTGGGACAGGGAATCAGCCCCAGCATTTT
>TRBJ2-7|TRBD2|TRBV9|-
CASSKRDSISYEQYF
TGTGCCAGCAGCAAGCGGGACTCTATCTCCTACGAGCAGTACTTC
>TRBJ2-3|-|TRBV5-8|many
CASSARDSRTDTQYF
TGTGCCAGCAGCGCCCGGGACTCGAGGACAGATACGCAGTATTTT
>TRBJ1-2|-|TRBV3-1|many
CASSQDRARNYGYTF
TGTGCCAGCAGCCAAGATCGGGCCAGGAACTATGGCTACACCTTC
>TRBJ1-1|TRBD1|TRBV2|many
CASRAQGRNTEAFF
TGTGCCAGCAGGGCACAGGGGAGGAACACTGAAGCTTTCTTT
>TRBJ2-5|-|TRBV30|many
CAWTVFETQYF
TGTGCCTGGACCGTATTTGAGACCCAGTACTTC
>TRBJ2-3|-|TRBV6-1|many
CAAGRGSADTQYF
TGTGCCGCTGGCCGAGGAAGCGCAGATACGCAGTATTTT
>TRBJ2-7|TRBD1|TRBV5-1|many
CASSRGWGQDTYEQYF
TGCGCCAGCAGCCGTGGCTGGGGACAGGATACCTACGAGCAGTACTTC
>TRBJ1-2|-|TRBV3-1|-
CASSPTGRYGYTF
TGTGCCAGCAGCCCAACAGGGAGGTATGGCTACACCTTC
>TRBJ1-1|-|TRBV3-1|many
CASSQGMGSNTEAFF
TGTGCCAGCAGCCAAGGTATGGGGTCGAACACTGAAGCTTTCTTT
>TRBJ1-1|-|TRBV20-1|many
CSALSQLNTEAFF
TGCAGTGCTCTTTCGCAGCTGAACACTGAAGCTTTCTTT
>TRBJ2-1|-|TRBV9|-
CASSVGRDGPYNEQFF
TGTGCCAGCAGCGTAGGACGGGACGGTCCCTACAATGAGCAGTTCTTC
>TRBJ1-1|-|TRBV6-2/TRBV6-3|many
CASSYRSEAFF
TGTGCCAGCAGTTACAGGTCTGAAGCTTTCTTT
>TRBJ2-7|-|TRBV6-2/TRBV6-3|many
CASSYRPEFSYEQYF
TGTGCCAGCAGTTACCGCCCGGAGTTCTCCTACGAGCAGTACTTC
>TRBJ1-1|-|TRBV28|many
CASGVPTQGTEAFF
TGTGCCAGCGGAGTCCCGACCCAGGGCACTGAAGCTTTCTTT
>TRBJ1-1|TRBD1|TRBV20-1|many
CSAGQGAVRAFF
TGCAGTGCGGGACAGGGGGCGGTGCGCGCTTTCTTT
>TRBJ1-1|TRBD1|TRBV7-8|many
CASSLLEAGGANTEAFF
TGTGCCAGCAGCTTACTTGAGGCAGGGGGCGCGAACACTGAAGCTTTCTTT
>TRBJ2-3|-|TRBV5-1|many
CASSLGQGDTQYF
TGCGCCAGCAGCTTGGGTCAGGGAGATACGCAGTATTTT